The 19 T cell receptor beta chains below come from one sample, sequenced in a study of early stage breast cancer tumors. Profiling relied on immunoSEQ multiplex PCR, and the TCRdb table lists in-frame clones only, not all of them. The sample has 9,500 to 12,000 clones, around 80% seen once; the top ten hold about 15%. Sequenced input: breast tumor tissue. The receptor set was obtained from a person in their 70s with breast cancer.

The V and J genes are TRBV5-1 and TRBJ2-5, with TRBD1 matching over 7 bases. The CDR3 loop spans 14 amino acids. Trimming at V came to 7 bases and at J to 0 bases, leaving 6 bases not matched to a gene. Germline-derived CDR1 and CDR2 are SGHRS and YFSETQ. CDR3 protein: CASQGEPYQETQYF. As DNA, the CDR3 is TGCGCCAGCCAGGGGGAACCGTACCAAGAGACCCAGTACTTC.

This clone has only a few counts. The chain has TRBV6-5 and TRBJ1-1, with D hard to call. The CDR3 spans 11 residues. V lost 3 bases and J lost 8, with 7 bases in between. Germline values: CDR1 MNHEY, CDR2 SVGAGI. The CDR3 sequence: CASSYRREAFF. CDR3 sequence (DNA): TGTGCCAGCAGTTATAGGAGAGAAGCTTTCTTT.

This sequence joins TRBV11-2 and TRBJ1-1, with D possibly matching TRBD1 (6 bases). V shed 2 bases and J shed 4 bases, with 8 bases lying between them. CDR1 and CDR2 (germline): SGHAT, FQNNGV. The CDR3 is made up of 13 amino acids. This CDR3 is CASSLIRGTEAFF. The CDR3 DNA reads as TGTGCCAGCAGCTTAATCAGGGGCACTGAAGCTTTCTTT.

The chain couples TRBV4-2 to TRBJ2-1; 12 nucleotides match TRBD2. Germline V lookup: CDR1 LGHNA, CDR2 YNFKEQ. The junction had 10 bases not matched to a gene; V was cut back by 2 bases and J by 5 bases. The CDR3 has 18 amino acids. CDR3 amino acids: CASSQPPTSGGRNNEQFF. The CDR3 DNA follows: TGTGCCAGCAGCCAACCCCCGACTAGCGGGGGCCGGAACAATGAGCAGTTCTTC.

The chain links TRBV11-2 to TRBJ2-7; 7 positions agree with TRBD1. Germline CDR1 and CDR2: SGHAT and FQNNGV. V gave up 5 bases and J gave up 2 bases; unmatched junction bases: 15. The CDR3 is 17 residues long. The CDR3 coding sequence is TGTGCCAGCAGCATAGGGACAGCCTACATGAACACCTACGAGCAGTACTTC. Its protein is CASSIGTAYMNTYEQYF.

The chain uses TRBV7-2 and TRBJ1-4; 7 positions agree with TRBD1. The CDR3 totals 15 residues. From germline, CDR1 is SGHTA and CDR2 FQGNSA. V was clipped by 6 bases and J by 5 bases; unmatched bases: 9. The CDR3: CASREGTEKNEKLFF. The CDR3 nucleotides read TGTGCCAGCAGGGAAGGGACAGAAAAGAATGAAAAACTGTTTTTT.

This clone was counted a few times. CDR3 nucleotide sequence: TGTGCCAGCTCACGCGGCGGAGGACAGTTCGGCTACACCTTC. Amino acids: CASSRGGGQFGYTF. This chain uses TRBV18 with TRBJ1-2; the D gene is possibly TRBD1 (6 bases). Germline V CDR1 and CDR2: KGHSH, LQKENI. This CDR3 is built from 14 residues. The germline V and J ends were trimmed by 4 bases and 8 bases, with 17 bases remaining between them.

This rearrangement joins TRBV4-2 to TRBJ1-1; TRBD1 matches 7 bases. Unmatched junction bases numbered 9, after V lost 1 base and J lost 1 base. The CDR3 consists of 17 residues. The V gene's germline CDR1 is LGHNA and CDR2 YNFKEQ. Here the CDR3 reads CASSQALGDRTNTEAFF. The CDR3 coding sequence is TGTGCCAGCAGCCAAGCCCTGGGGGACAGAACGAACACTGAAGCTTTCTTT.

CDR3 sequence (DNA): TGTGCCTGGAGGCAGGTTTCCGGGACAGTCTACGAGCAGTACTTC. Encoded protein: CAWRQVSGTVYEQYF. V and J are TRBV30 and TRBJ2-7, with 7 positions matching TRBD1. CDR1 and CDR2 from the germline V gene are GTSNPN and SVGIG (reference sequence). The V and J ends lost 3 bases and 3 bases, in that order; junction bases with no gene match: 11. The CDR3 is 15 amino acids. The whole variable domain, remainder taken from reference TRBV30 and TRBJ2-7, is SQTIHQWPATLVQPVGSPLSLECTVEGTSNPNLYWYRQAAGRGLQLLFYSVGIGQISSEVPQNLSASRPQDRQFILSSKKLLLSDSGFYLCAWRQVSGTVYEQYFGPGTRLTVT.

This clone was seen a single time. The chain has TRBV5-1 and TRBJ2-5; TRBD1 is a possible D gene (6 bases). Germline-derived CDR1 and CDR2 are SGHRS and YFSETQ. The CDR3 is 15 amino acids. Trimming stripped 2 bases from V and 1 base from J, with 12 bases between. DNA for the CDR3: TGCGCCAGCAGCTTCCCCGGGACACTCCAAGAGACCCAGTACTTC. Translating it yields CASSFPGTLQETQYF.

Concerning this clone: A junction end diverges from the germline sequence, so it may reflect a read error. This sequence joins TRBV11-2 and TRBJ2-7; 7 nucleotides agree with TRBD2. The CDR3 is 17 amino acids. Germline V gene lookup returns CDR1 SGHAT and CDR2 FQNNGV. The CDR3 sequence: CAGSRSVGKRGYYEQYF. The CDR3 bases are TGTGCCGGCAGCCGTTCAGTCGGCAAGCGGGGATACTACGAGCAGTACTTC.

This chain joins TRBV7-2 and TRBJ2-2, with 11 bases lining up with TRBD2. The CDR3 length is 16 residues. Per germline, CDR1 SGHTA and CDR2 FQGNSA. J was trimmed by 7 bases and V by 5 bases; bases with no gene match: 9. CDR3 loop: CASSPGLAEGGGELFF. In nucleotides, the CDR3 is TGTGCCAGCAGCCCGGGACTAGCGGAGGGGGGCGGGGAGCTGTTTTTT.

In this sample, this clone turned up a few times. CDR3 sequence reads: CASSPQGLAGGSGYF. The CDR3 region has the DNA TGTGCCAGCAGCCCACAGGGACTAGCGGGAGGCTCAGGGTACTTC. The chain has TRBV7-2 and TRBJ2-7, with 15 nucleotides matching TRBD2. Looked up from germline, CDR1 is SGHTA and CDR2 is FQGNSA. CDR3 size: 15 residues. V was pared by 5 bases and J by 12 bases, with 11 bases of the junction left unmatched.

The CDR3: CASSLAGQTPSNYGYTF. The CDR3 DNA follows: TGCGCCAGCAGCTTGGCGGGACAGACCCCCTCTAACTATGGCTACACCTTC. V gene TRBV5-1 combines with J gene TRBJ1-2; TRBD1 matches at 7 bases. Germline assignment: CDR1 SGHRS and CDR2 YFSETQ. Trimming cost V 0 bases and J 0 bases; bases outside gene matches: 8. This CDR3 has 17 amino acids. Variable domain in full (rest from reference TRBV5-1 and TRBJ1-2): KAGVTQTPRYLIKTRGQQVTLSCSPISGHRSVSWYQQTPGQGLQFLFEYFSETQRNKGNFPGRFSGRQFSNSRSEMNVSTLELGDSALYLCASSLAGQTPSNYGYTFGSGTRLTVV.

The rearrangement joins TRBV28 to TRBJ2-3, with a weak D call TRBD2 (5 bases). The CDR3 has 14 residues. Germline CDR1 is MDHEN and CDR2 is SYDVKM. V lost 6 bases and J lost 5, with 15 bases in between. Written as DNA, the CDR3 is TGTGCCAGCAGGACTCGAGGGAGTAGAGATACGCAGTATTTT. Translation gives CASRTRGSRDTQYF.

This clone was observed a handful of times. CDR3 residues: CAWSVRGTEAFF. The CDR3 coding sequence is TGTGCCTGGAGTGTACGGGGCACTGAAGCTTTCTTT. The J gene is TRBJ1-1, the V gene TRBV30, with D unresolved. The germline V gene encodes CDR1 GTSNPN and CDR2 SVGIG (reference sequence). CDR3 length: 12 amino acids. V was cut by 0 bases and J by 4 bases, with 6 bases left in between.

This clone is classed as medium-sized (0.01 to 0.1%). The rearrangement links TRBV16 to TRBJ2-7; 9 bases map to TRBD1. Germline values: CDR1 KGHSY, CDR2 FQNENV. J was trimmed by 3 bases and V by 2 bases; bases with no gene match: 5. The CDR3 runs to 15 residues. CDR3 bases: TGTGCCAGCAGCCAACCGGAGACAGGGGGCTACGAGCAGTACTTC. It encodes CASSQPETGGYEQYF.

V and J are TRBV7-2 and TRBJ2-5; 7 nucleotides line up with TRBD2. The CDR3 has 15 amino acids. Losses at the gene ends were 1 base for V and 8 bases for J; bases not matched to a gene: 10. Germline CDR1 reads SGHTA; CDR2 reads FQGNSA. Here the CDR3 DNA reads TGTGCCAGCAGCTTAGTCGCGGGGGAACGAGAAACCCAGTACTTC. Protein sequence: CASSLVAGERETQYF. Together with reference TRBV7-2 and TRBJ2-5, the CDR3 gives the full variable domain: GAGVSQSPSNKVTEKGKDVELRCDPISGHTALYWYRQSLGQGLEFLIYFQGNSAPDKSGLPSDRFSAERTGGSVSTLTIQRTQQEDSAVYLCASSLVAGERETQYFGPGTRLLVL.

The J gene is TRBJ2-7, the V gene TRBV11-3, with D tentatively TRBD2 (6 bases). The CDR3 is 13 amino acids. The germline gives CDR1 SGHNT, CDR2 YENEEA. V lost 4 bases, J lost 6 bases, and 13 bases lay in between. The CDR3 loop reads CASSSPGLVEQYF. The DNA of the CDR3 is TGTGCCAGCAGCTCACCGGGACTTGTCGAGCAGTACTTC.